The 27 T cell receptor beta chains below were found in one sample sequenced in a study of blood T cell repertoires in COVID-19. The data were produced by immunoSEQ multiplex PCR, yet TCRdb's version contains in-frame clones alone and is incomplete. The sample lists around 36,000 clones, 75% to 90% seen once, with about 4.2% in the top ten. Sample: peripheral blood. Receptors originate from a man aged 55 to 70 with acute or convalescent COVID-19.

The chain uses TRBV11-2 and TRBJ2-3; 7 nucleotides agree with TRBD2. Germline loops: CDR1 SGHAT, CDR2 FQNNGV. The junction had 9 bases not matched to a gene; V was cut back by 1 base and J by 2 bases. CDR3 length equals 17 residues. CDR3 amino acids: CASSLGSQRGTTDTQYF. The CDR3 nucleotides are TGTGCCAGCAGCTTAGGGAGCCAGCGGGGTACCACAGATACGCAGTATTTT. The full variable domain, its missing parts supplied by reference TRBV11-2 and TRBJ2-3, is EAGVAQSPRYKIIEKRQSVAFWCNPISGHATLYWYQQILGQGPKLLIQFQNNGVVDDSQLPKDRFSAERLKGVDSTLKIQPAKLEDSAVYLCASSLGSQRGTTDTQYFGPGTRLTVL.

The rearrangement links TRBV2 to TRBJ2-1, with 7 nucleotides matching TRBD2. Germline V gene lookup returns CDR1 SNHLY and CDR2 FYNNEI. V lost 8 bases, J lost 2 bases, and 6 bases stayed unmatched. This CDR3 has 14 amino acids. This CDR3 is CASSLGGAYNEQFF. CDR3 nucleotide sequence: TGTGCCAGCTCGCTGGGGGGGGCCTACAATGAGCAGTTCTTC.

This chain links TRBV7-9 with TRBJ2-5; a weak D match, TRBD1 (6 bases). The V and J ends lost 5 bases and 1 base respectively, with 11 bases between them. The CDR3 runs to 14 residues. Germline assignment: CDR1 SEHNR and CDR2 FQNEAQ (reference sequence). CDR3 DNA sequence: TGTGCCAGCAGCCGTGGACAGCTCCAAGAGACCCAGTACTTC. This encodes CASSRGQLQETQYF.

This chain joins TRBV11-3 and TRBJ1-1; D unresolved. Trimming removed 0 bases at V and 4 bases at J, with 6 bases between. The CDR3 covers 13 residues. Germline V CDR1 and CDR2: SGHNT, YENEEA. CDR3 region: CASSLDRVTEAFF. The DNA of the CDR3 is TGTGCCAGCAGCTTAGATCGAGTCACTGAAGCTTTCTTT. Complete variable domain (other parts from reference TRBV11-3 and TRBJ1-1): EAGVVQSPRYKIIEKKQPVAFWCNPISGHNTLYWYLQNLGQGPELLIRYENEEAVDDSQLPKDRFSAERLKGVDSTLKIQPAELGDSAVYLCASSLDRVTEAFFGQGTRLTVV.

The chain links TRBV3-1 (or the pseudogene TRBV3-2) to TRBJ1-4, with TRBD1 as a possible D gene (6 bases). The V end was cut by 4 bases, the J end by 7 bases, with 10 bases between. The CDR3 is 13 amino acids. Germline loops: CDR1 LGHDT, CDR2 YNNKEL (reference sequence). The chain's CDR3 is CASSLGTTEKLFF. The CDR3 DNA sequence: TGTGCCAGCAGCCTCGGGACAACTGAAAAACTGTTTTTT.

V gene TRBV27 combines with J gene TRBJ2-7; 7 nucleotides line up with TRBD2. The CDR3 runs 14 residues. Trimming cost V 3 bases and J 2 bases; bases outside gene matches: 4. Per germline, CDR1 MNHEY and CDR2 SMNVEV (reference sequence). CDR3 in amino acids: CASSFTRGAYEQYF. CDR3 DNA sequence: TGTGCCAGCAGTTTTACCCGGGGGGCCTACGAGCAGTACTTC.

The chain is built from TRBV21-1 and TRBJ2-7; the table's TRBD2 call for D was not verified on the DNA. TRBV21-1 is labeled a pseudogene. The CDR3 is made up of 12 amino acids. In nucleotides, the CDR3 is TGTGCCAGCAGCAGGCTGGGGAGCGAGCAGTACTTC. It specifies CASSRLGSEQYF.

The CDR3 is CASSQPTLGGNYGYTF. The DNA for the CDR3 is TGCGCCAGCAGCCAGCCAACGCTGGGGGGGAACTATGGCTACACCTTC. The chain recombines TRBV4-1 with TRBJ1-2, with D maybe TRBD1 (5 bases). This CDR3 is built from 16 residues. The germline V and J ends were trimmed by 3 bases and 2 bases, with 16 bases remaining between them. CDR1 MGHRA and CDR2 YSYEKL come from the germline V gene.

The chain is built from TRBV11-2 and TRBJ1-1; a weak D match, TRBD1 (6 bases). The CDR3 is 14 residues long. Trimming left V 0 bases short and J 7 bases short, with 12 bases between. Germline V lookup: CDR1 SGHAT, CDR2 FQNNGV. The CDR3 nucleotides read TGTGCCAGCAGCTTAGATCAGGGGCAGCGTGAAGCTTTCTTT. This gives the protein CASSLDQGQREAFF.

The V gene is TRBV7-2, the J gene TRBJ2-7; D possibly corresponds to TRBD2 (5 bases). The germline gives CDR1 SGHTA, CDR2 FQGNSA. The CDR3 extends over 14 amino acids. V lost 5 bases, J lost 1 base, and 12 bases lay in between. Here the CDR3 reads CASSSGGFSYEQYF. DNA for the CDR3: TGTGCCAGCAGCAGCGGAGGCTTTTCCTACGAGCAGTACTTC.

The chain employs TRBV6-5 and TRBJ2-1; the match to TRBD2 covers 16 bases. The germline gives CDR1 MNHEY, CDR2 SVGAGI. The J segment lost 15 bases and the V segment lost 5 bases, leaving 10 bases of the junction unmatched. The CDR3 totals 15 residues. CDR3 loop: CASSPPGLAGGQAFF. The CDR3, as DNA: TGTGCCAGCAGTCCTCCGGGACTAGCGGGAGGGCAGGCGTTCTTC.

The chain couples TRBV4-1 to TRBJ2-7, with 9 bases matching TRBD2. The CDR3 has 14 residues. CDR1 MGHRA and CDR2 YSYEKL come from the germline V gene. V was clipped by 10 bases and J by 0 bases; unmatched bases: 7. The CDR3 DNA sequence: TGCGCCATCCCTAGCGGGGATGACTCCTACGAGCAGTACTTC. Translating gives CAIPSGDDSYEQYF.

The chain has TRBV20-1 and TRBJ2-3, with 8 bases fitting TRBD2. CDR1 is DFQATT and CDR2 is SNEGSKA in the germline V gene (reference sequence). This CDR3 comprises 15 residues. V lost 3 bases, J lost 4 bases, and 9 bases stayed unmatched. This CDR3 is CSASPSGPYSDTQYF. Written as DNA, the CDR3 is TGCAGTGCTAGTCCTAGCGGGCCCTACTCAGATACGCAGTATTTT.

This chain uses TRBV25-1 with TRBJ1-2; D gene unclear. This CDR3 contains 12 residues. The V gene's germline CDR1 is MGHDK and CDR2 SYGVNS. V was trimmed by 8 bases and J by 9 bases, leaving 16 bases between them. The CDR3 DNA is TGTGCCAGCTTCGCCAGCACTAAAAGCTACACCTTC. It encodes CASFASTKSYTF.

The CDR3 sequence: CASRRDSVNTEAFF. The DNA of the CDR3 is TGTGCCAGCAGAAGGGACAGTGTGAACACTGAAGCTTTCTTT. The chain carries TRBV28 and TRBJ1-1; 7 bases align to TRBD1. The germline CDR1 and CDR2 sequences are MDHEN and SYDVKM. The CDR3 is 14 amino acids. With V trimmed by 6 bases and J by 0 bases, 4 bases remained unmatched.

V is TRBV15 and J is TRBJ1-4; perhaps TRBD1 as D (5 bases). The germline V and J ends were trimmed by 3 bases and 4 bases, with 27 bases remaining between them. Germline-derived CDR1 and CDR2 are LNHNV and YYDKDF (reference sequence). The CDR3 sequence is 20 residues long. CDR3 region: CATSRPDSRLRLPLNEKLFF. The CDR3 coding sequence is TGTGCCACCAGCAGGCCTGACAGCCGCCTAAGGTTACCGCTTAATGAAAAACTGTTTTTT.

V gene TRBV5-1 combines with J gene TRBJ1-1, with D maybe TRBD1 (5 bases). V was shortened by 4 bases and J by 3 bases, with 10 bases between the two germline ends. Germline values: CDR1 SGHRS, CDR2 YFSETQ. This CDR3 region has 13 residues. This chain's CDR3 is CASSGVGHTEAFF. The CDR3 DNA sequence: TGCGCCAGCAGCGGGGTGGGGCACACTGAAGCTTTCTTT.

The J gene is TRBJ2-3, the V gene TRBV5-4; tentatively, D is TRBD1 (7 bases). Germline assignment: CDR1 SGHNT and CDR2 YYREEE (reference sequence). The CDR3 contains 17 residues. V shed 4 bases and J shed 2 bases, with 20 bases lying between them. The DNA of the CDR3 is TGTGCCAGCAGCGGCGGGCAGGGGGGTCCCTCCACAGATACGCAGTATTTT. This codes for CASSGGQGGPSTDTQYF. Full variable domain (missing parts from reference TRBV5-4 and TRBJ2-3): ETGVTQSPTHLIKTRGQQVTLRCSSQSGHNTVSWYQQALGQGPQFIFQYYREEENGRGNFPPRFSGLQFPNYSSELNVNALELDDSALYLCASSGGQGGPSTDTQYFGPGTRLTVL.

V gene TRBV19 combines with J gene TRBJ1-4; perhaps TRBD1 as D (6 bases). Trimming pared 3 bases from V and 3 bases from J, leaving 8 bases between. This CDR3 comprises 14 residues. The germline V gene has CDR1 LNHDA and CDR2 SQIVND (reference sequence). CDR3 in DNA: TGTGCCAGTAGTATGGGGGGGCCTAATGAAAAACTGTTTTTT. It specifies CASSMGGPNEKLFF.

The gene calls are TRBV4-1 and TRBJ1-2; weak D call: TRBD1 (5 bases). The CDR3 extends over 14 amino acids. Trimming removed 4 bases at V and 7 bases at J, with 16 bases between. The V gene's germline CDR1 is MGHRA and CDR2 YSYEKL. CDR3 loop: CASSRATGVSGYTF. The CDR3 region has the DNA TGCGCCAGCAGCCGCGCAACAGGCGTTAGTGGCTACACCTTC.

DNA of the CDR3: TGTGCCAGCAGCTTAGGCAGGCGTCCCTACGAGCAGTACTTC. It translates to CASSLGRRPYEQYF. The rearrangement joins TRBV7-8 to TRBJ2-7; D unclear. CDR3 length equals 14 residues. V was clipped by 1 base and J by 2 bases, with 9 bases between them. Germline CDR1 is SGHVS and CDR2 is FQNEAQ.

The J gene is TRBJ2-5, the V gene TRBV5-1; unclear D gene. The ends were cut back, 5 bases at V and 1 base at J, with 15 bases in the middle. From germline, CDR1 is SGHRS and CDR2 YFSETQ. The CDR3 runs 15 residues. The CDR3 loop reads CASSLLPGGQETQYF. In DNA form, the CDR3 reads TGCGCCAGCAGTTTGCTCCCAGGTGGCCAAGAGACCCAGTACTTC.

This rearrangement joins TRBV5-1 to TRBJ2-7; D is possibly TRBD2 (5 bases). Trimming left V 4 bases short and J 1 base short, with 9 bases between. Germline V CDR1 and CDR2: SGHRS, YFSETQ. The CDR3 contains 13 residues. The chain's CDR3 is CASSTGSSYEQYF. Written as DNA, the CDR3 is TGCGCCAGCAGCACGGGGAGTTCCTACGAGCAGTACTTC.

CDR3 sequence (DNA): TGTGCCAGCACGGTCGGCGGGGGGACAACAGATACGCAGTATTTT. Protein: CASTVGGGTTDTQYF. This chain links TRBV6-5 with TRBJ2-3, with 8 bases matching TRBD2. J lost 3 bases, V lost 7 bases, and 9 bases had no gene match. The germline gives CDR1 MNHEY, CDR2 SVGAGI. The CDR3 runs 15 residues.

V gene TRBV20-1 combines with J gene TRBJ2-7; the match to TRBD2 covers 8 bases. Germline V gives CDR1 DFQATT, CDR2 SNEGSKA (reference sequence). CDR3 length equals 14 residues. The ends lost 3 bases at V and 4 bases at J; junction bases unmatched: 8. The CDR3 spells CSASAPSGSYEQYF. CDR3 nucleotide sequence: TGCAGTGCTAGTGCCCCCAGCGGGAGTTACGAGCAGTACTTC.

The chain recombines TRBV29-1 with TRBJ1-1; D not resolved. The V gene lost 5 bases and the J gene lost 7 bases, with 20 bases spanning the gap. The germline CDR1 and CDR2 sequences are SQVTM and ANQGSEA. CDR3 size: 14 residues. CDR3 in DNA: TGCAGCGTTCTGGAGCGACCCCCGGCGGGTGAAGCTTTCTTT. It encodes CSVLERPPAGEAFF. The complete variable domain, with remaining parts taken from reference TRBV29-1 and TRBJ1-1, reads SAVISQKPSRDICQRGTSLTIQCQVDSQVTMMFWYRQQPGQSLTLIATANQGSEATYESGFVIDKFPISRPNLTFSTLTVSNMSPEDSSIYLCSVLERPPAGEAFFGQGTRLTVV.

The V gene is TRBV11-1, the J gene TRBJ1-4; 8 positions agree with TRBD1. The CDR3 length is 15 residues. Trimming at V came to 5 bases and at J to 5 bases, leaving 7 bases not matched to a gene. CDR1 SGHAT and CDR2 FQDESV come from the germline V gene (reference sequence). The CDR3 reads CASSHEDRENEKLFF. In DNA, the CDR3 is TGTGCCAGCAGCCATGAGGACAGGGAAAATGAAAAACTGTTTTTT.